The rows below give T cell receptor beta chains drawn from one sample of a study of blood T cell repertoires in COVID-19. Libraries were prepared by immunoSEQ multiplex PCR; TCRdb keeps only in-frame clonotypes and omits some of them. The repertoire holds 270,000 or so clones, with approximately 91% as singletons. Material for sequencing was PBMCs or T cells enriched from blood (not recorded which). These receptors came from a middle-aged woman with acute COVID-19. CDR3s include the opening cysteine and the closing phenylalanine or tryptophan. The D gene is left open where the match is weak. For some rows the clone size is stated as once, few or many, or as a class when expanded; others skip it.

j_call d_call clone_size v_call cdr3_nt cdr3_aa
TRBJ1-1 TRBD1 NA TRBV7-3 TGTGCCAGCAGCTCCGGGACAGGGAGGTCTGCTTTCTTT CASSSGTGRSAFF
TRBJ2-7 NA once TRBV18 TGTGCCAGCTCACCAAACACCGCTAGGGAGCAGTACTTC CASSPNTAREQYF
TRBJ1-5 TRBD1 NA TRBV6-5 TGTGCCAGCAGTTACGTGACAGGGTTTCGTCAGCCCCAGCATTTT CASSYVTGFRQPQHF
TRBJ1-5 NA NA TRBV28 TGTGCCAGCAGCCCGTCGGTTGTCCAGCCCCAGCATTTT CASSPSVVQPQHF
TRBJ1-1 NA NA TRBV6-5 TGTGCCAGCAGTTACCCGGCGGGTGACACTGAAGCTTTCTTT CASSYPAGDTEAFF
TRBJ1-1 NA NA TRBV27 TGTGCCAGCAGTTTATCGGCCCTTTCCTCTGAAGCTTTCTTT CASSLSALSSEAFF
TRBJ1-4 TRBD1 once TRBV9 TGTGCCAGCAGCGCGGGACAGCATAATGAAAAACTGTTTTTT CASSAGQHNEKLFF
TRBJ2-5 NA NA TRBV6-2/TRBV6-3 TGTGCCAGCACCCCCGGTGGGAGGGGGCAAGAGACCCAGTACTTC CASTPGGRGQETQYF
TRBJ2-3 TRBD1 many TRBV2 TGTGCCAGCAAAGACCCGGGACAGGGTTTGGATACGCAGTATTTT CASKDPGQGLDTQYF
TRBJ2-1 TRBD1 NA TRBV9 TGTGCCAGCAGCTTGGGGACAGGCCCCATGGTTGAGCAGTTCTTC CASSLGTGPMVEQFF
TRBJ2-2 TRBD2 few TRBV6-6 TGTGCCAGCACTCGAGGGGCTAGCGGGGGAGGCGGCGGGGAGCTGTTTTTT CASTRGASGGGGGELFF
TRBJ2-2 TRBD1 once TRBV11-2 TGTGCCAGCAGCGGCCGACAGGGAGTCAGGACCGGGGAGCTGTTTTTT CASSGRQGVRTGELFF
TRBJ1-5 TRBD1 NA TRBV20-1 TGCAGTGCTAGTAAGGACAGGGGCCTCAAAGTTTATAGCAATCAGCCCCAGCATTTT CSASKDRGLKVYSNQPQHF
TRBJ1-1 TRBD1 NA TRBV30 TGTGCCTGGAGGCCCGACAGGACAGGGGGCTCGAACACTGAAGCTTTCTTT CAWRPDRTGGSNTEAFF
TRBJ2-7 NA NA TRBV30 TGTGCCTGGACCTCAAGCGGGTGGGAGCAGTACTTC CAWTSSGWEQYF
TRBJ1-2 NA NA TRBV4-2 TGTGCCAGCAGCCAAGATCCGGGGGACCTCTATGGCTACACCTTC CASSQDPGDLYGYTF
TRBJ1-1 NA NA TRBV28 TGTGCCTCAGGGCAGGGCCGGAACACTGAAGCTTTCTTT CASGQGRNTEAFF
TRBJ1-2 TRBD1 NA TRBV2 TGTGCCAGCAGCGATACAGGGGACTATGGCTACACCTTC CASSDTGDYGYTF
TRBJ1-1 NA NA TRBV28 TGTGCCAGCAGTTCGCACGGTGAAGCTTTCTTT CASSSHGEAFF
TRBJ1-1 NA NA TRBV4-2 TGTGCCAGCAGCCAAGATCGGAGGGTGGGGACTGAAGCTTTCTTT CASSQDRRVGTEAFF
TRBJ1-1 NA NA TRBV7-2 TGTGCCAGCAGCTTTCAGACGGGGGTGAACACTGAAGCTTTCTTT CASSFQTGVNTEAFF
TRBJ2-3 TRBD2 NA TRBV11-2 TGTGCCAGCAGCTTAGAGTGGCTAGCGGTCACAGATACGCAGTATTTT CASSLEWLAVTDTQYF
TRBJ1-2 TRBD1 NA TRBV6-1 TGTGCCAGCAGTGAAGCCGGGACAGGGGGCTACTATGGCTACACCTTC CASSEAGTGGYYGYTF
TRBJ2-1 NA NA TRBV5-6 TGTGCCAGCAGCTTGGGGACACCTACCTACAATGAGCAGTTCTTC CASSLGTPTYNEQFF
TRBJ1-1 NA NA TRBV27 TGTGCCAGCAGGGGGAGGATGAACACTGAAGCTTTCTTT CASRGRMNTEAFF
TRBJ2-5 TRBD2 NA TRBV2 TGTGCCAGCACTTTTACGGGAGGGGTCGAGACCCAGTACTTC CASTFTGGVETQYF
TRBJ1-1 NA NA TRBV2 TGTGCCAGCAGTGAAGCAAGAGGATCGGCGGGGAGAGCTTTCTTT CASSEARGSAGRAFF
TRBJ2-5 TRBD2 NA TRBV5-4 TGTGCCAGCAGCTTGCGCCCGGGGAGGGGAGAGACCCAGTACTTC CASSLRPGRGETQYF
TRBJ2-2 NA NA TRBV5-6 TGTGCCAGCAGCTTAGGACAGAACACCGGGGAGCTGTTTTTT CASSLGQNTGELFF
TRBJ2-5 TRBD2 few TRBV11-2 TGTGCCAGCAGCCCCCAAAAAGGGGAGGGCCCCCTAAGGGCCCAGTACTTC CASSPQKGEGPLRAQYF
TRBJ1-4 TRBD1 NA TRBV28 TGTGCCAGCAGTACCCACAGGGGCTCGAGAGAAAAACTGTTTTTT CASSTHRGSREKLFF
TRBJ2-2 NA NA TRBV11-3 TGTGCCAGCAGCGACCTTCGCGGGGGCGCCGGGGAGCTGTTTTTT CASSDLRGGAGELFF
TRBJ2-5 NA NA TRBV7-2 TGTGCCAGCAGCTTAGAGAGGCAAGAGACCCAGTACTTC CASSLERQETQYF
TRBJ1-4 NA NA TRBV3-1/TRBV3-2 TGTGCCAGCAGCCAAGACTGGACAGCAACTAATGAAAAACTGTTTTTT CASSQDWTATNEKLFF
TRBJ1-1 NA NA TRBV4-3 TGCGCCAGCAGCCAAGCCCCCCGTGTCTCGAACACTGAAGCTTTCTTT CASSQAPRVSNTEAFF
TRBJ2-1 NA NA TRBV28 TGTGCCAGCAACAGGTTTACGAGCTCCTACAATGAGCAGTTCTTC CASNRFTSSYNEQFF
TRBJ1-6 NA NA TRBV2 TGTGCCAGCAGTGTCCCGAATTCACCCCTCCACTTT CASSVPNSPLHF
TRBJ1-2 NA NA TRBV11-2 TGTGCCAGCAGCTTATCGCGGGATAACTATGGCTACACCTTC CASSLSRDNYGYTF
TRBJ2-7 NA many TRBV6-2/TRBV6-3 TGTGCCAGCAGCCGGAGAGGGAGTGTTTCCTACGAGCAGTACTTC CASSRRGSVSYEQYF
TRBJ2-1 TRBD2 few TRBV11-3 TGTGCCAGCAGCTCCCGGCTAGCGGACTACAATGAGCAGTTCTTC CASSSRLADYNEQFF
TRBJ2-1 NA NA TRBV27 TGTGCCAGCAGTTTTCGGAACAGTGACAATGAGCAGTTCTTC CASSFRNSDNEQFF
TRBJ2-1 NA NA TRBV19 TGTGCCAGTACCGGACAGTCAGCGGGACCCAATGAGCAGTTCTTC CASTGQSAGPNEQFF
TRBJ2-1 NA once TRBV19 TGTGCCAGTAGTCAAGCACTTAGCTCCTACAATGAGCAGTTCTTC CASSQALSSYNEQFF
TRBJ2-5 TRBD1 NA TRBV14 TGTGCCAGCAGCCAGAGGGACAGTCCCCGGAGGGAGACCCAGTACTTC CASSQRDSPRRETQYF
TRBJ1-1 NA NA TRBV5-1 TGCGCCAGCAGCCCGGGTTCGAACACTGAAGCTTTCTTT CASSPGSNTEAFF
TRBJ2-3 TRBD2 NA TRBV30 TGTGCCTGGAGTGAGGGACTAGCCCGGGATACGCAGTATTTT CAWSEGLARDTQYF
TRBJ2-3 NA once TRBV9 TGTGCCAGCAGCGTAGGACCAGCGGCTAATACAGATACGCAGTATTTT CASSVGPAANTDTQYF
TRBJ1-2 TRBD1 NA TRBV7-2 TGTGCCAGCAGCCCGGGGACAGGGGCGGTCGTCTATGGCTACACCTTC CASSPGTGAVVYGYTF
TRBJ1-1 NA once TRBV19 TGTGCCAGTAGTCCCGAAGGTCAGGCGGGAAGAATGGGGGCTTTCTTT CASSPEGQAGRMGAFF